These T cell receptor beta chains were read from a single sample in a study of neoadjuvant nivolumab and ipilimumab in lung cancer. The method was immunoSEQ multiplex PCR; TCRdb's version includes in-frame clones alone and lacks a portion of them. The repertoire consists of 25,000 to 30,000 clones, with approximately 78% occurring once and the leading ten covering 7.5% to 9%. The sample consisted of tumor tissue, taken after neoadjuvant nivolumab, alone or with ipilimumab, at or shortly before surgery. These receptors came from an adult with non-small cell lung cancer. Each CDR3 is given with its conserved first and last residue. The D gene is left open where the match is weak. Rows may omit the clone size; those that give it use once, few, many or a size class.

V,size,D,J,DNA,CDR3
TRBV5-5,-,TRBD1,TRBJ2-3,TGTGCCAGCAGCTTGGACAGGGGTATCGATACGCAGTATTTT,CASSLDRGIDTQYF
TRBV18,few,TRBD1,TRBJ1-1,TGTGCCAGCTCAAGACAGGGGACTGAAGCTTTCTTT,CASSRQGTEAFF
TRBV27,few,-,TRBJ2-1,TGTGCCAGCACTAGCGCCAGTGGGGTAGGTTACAATGAGCAGTTCTTC,CASTSASGVGYNEQFF
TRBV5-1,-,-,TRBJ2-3,TGCGCCAGCAGCCGGCCGGGAGAGGAAGGAGATACGCAGTATTTT,CASSRPGEEGDTQYF
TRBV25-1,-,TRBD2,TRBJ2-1,TGTGCCAGCAGAGGGACTAGCGGGAGTAGGGGAGTGAATGAGCAGTTCTTC,CASRGTSGSRGVNEQFF
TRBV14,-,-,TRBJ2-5,TGTGCCAGCAGCCGACGGCCGGACACGAACCAAGAGACCCAGTACTTC,CASSRRPDTNQETQYF
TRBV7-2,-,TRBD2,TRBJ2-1,TGTGCCAGCAGCTTACGGGTAGGCGCGGGAGGGATTGAGCAGTTCTTC,CASSLRVGAGGIEQFF
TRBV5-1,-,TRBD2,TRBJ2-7,TGCGCCAGCAGCTTGAGTGGCCTAGCGGGGTCCTACGAGCAGTACTTC,CASSLSGLAGSYEQYF
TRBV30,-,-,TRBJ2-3,TGTGCCTGGAGTGTACTAAGTCCTCTCACAGATACGCAGTATTTT,CAWSVLSPLTDTQYF
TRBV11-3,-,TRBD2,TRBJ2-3,TGTGCCAGCAGCGGAAGCAGCGGGAGGGTAGCAGATACGCAGTATTTT,CASSGSSGRVADTQYF
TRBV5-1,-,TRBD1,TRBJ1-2,TGCGCCAGCAGCTTGGGACCTGACAGGGTGGCTAACTATGGCTACACCTTC,CASSLGPDRVANYGYTF
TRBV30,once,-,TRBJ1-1,TGTGCCGGGACAAGGACAGTCACTGAAGCTTTCTTT,CAGTRTVTEAFF